There are a few counts of the clone carrying this T cell receptor (beta chain). Antigen unknown. The sample comes from a study of cytomegalovirus exposure and HLA in healthy donors. Study-wide points: A cluster of highly shared sequence variants was likely a sequencing artifact. Trimming of TCR beta V- and J-genes showed a link, identified in a later analysis, to a missense DCLRE1C variant. Links to common viral pathogens appeared, in a later analysis, for several of the most significant clusters. Despite most TCR sequences being rare, some public TCRs occurred in many donors.

V dropped 5 bases and J dropped 3 bases, with 8 bases sitting between them. The CDR3 covers 13 residues. Germline V gives CDR1 LNHDA, CDR2 SQIVND (reference sequence). Primers included in the PCR were 60 Vbeta and 13 Jbeta primers. Data came from immunoSEQ multiplex PCR; TCRdb stores just in-frame clones and leaves some out. Seen here are around 63,000 clones, roughly 80% observed once, and the top ten hold just under 3%. Sequencing used PBMCs. The chain links TRBV19 to TRBJ2-1; no firm D call. The source is a woman in her twenties or thirties in good health and CMV-seronegative. CDR3 in amino acids: CASSVTNYNEQFF. CDR3 DNA sequence: TGTGCCAGTAGTGTGACAAACTACAATGAGCAGTTCTTC. Full variable domain (remainder filled in from reference TRBV19 and TRBJ2-1): DGGITQSPKYLFRKEGQNVTLSCEQNLNHDAMYWYRQDPGQGLRLIYYSQIVNDFQKGDIAEGYSVSREKKESFPLTVTSAQKNPTAFYLCASSVTNYNEQFFGPGTRLTVL.